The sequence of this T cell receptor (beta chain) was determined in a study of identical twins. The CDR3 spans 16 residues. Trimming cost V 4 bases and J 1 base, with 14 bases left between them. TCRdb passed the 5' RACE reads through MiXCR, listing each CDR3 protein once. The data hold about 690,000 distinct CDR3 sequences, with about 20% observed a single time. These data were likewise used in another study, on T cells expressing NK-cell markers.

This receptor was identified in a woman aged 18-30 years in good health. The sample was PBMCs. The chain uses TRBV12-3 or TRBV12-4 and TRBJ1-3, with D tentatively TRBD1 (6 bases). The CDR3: CASSSPGTNSGNTIYF. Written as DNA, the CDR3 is TGTGCCAGCAGTTCCCCCGGGACAAATTCTGGAAACACCATATATTTT.